This T cell receptor (beta chain) was recovered during a study of blood T cell repertoires in COVID-19. For the study at large: Whether acute or convalescent, the COVID-19 samples came from the United States, Italy and Spain.

Per germline, CDR1 SGHRS and CDR2 YFSETQ. The J segment lost 3 bases and the V segment lost 0 bases, leaving 5 bases of the junction unmatched. The CDR3 consists of 15 residues. Profiled with immunoSEQ multiplex PCR; TCRdb holds only in-frame clones, not every one. Of 150,000 to 200,000 clones listed, around 86% were seen once; the top ten hold roughly 0.95%. Sequencing input: peripheral blood. The sequence came from a man aged 18 to 35 with acute or convalescent COVID-19. This chain joins TRBV5-1 and TRBJ2-7; 8 nucleotides match TRBD1. CDR3: CASSLGQGAVYEQYF. CDR3 in DNA: TGCGCCAGCAGCTTGGGCCAGGGGGCGGTCTACGAGCAGTACTTC.